This TCR beta chain was documented in a study of CD8 T cells in Susac syndrome. The germline V and J ends were trimmed by 5 bases and 1 base, with 12 bases remaining between them. Germline loops: CDR1 MDHEN, CDR2 SYDVKM. CDR3 length equals 14 residues. Random hexamers served to reverse transcribe roughly 0.5 to 1 ug RNA. The amplification used immunoSEQ multiplex PCR on TCR beta CDR3; it spanned 54 Vbeta and 13 Jbeta. TCRdb reanalysed the immunoSEQ multiplex PCR reads using MiXCR and keeps one entry per CDR3 protein. The sample includes approximately 130,000 distinct CDR3 sequences, around nine tenths of them seen just once. From blood CD8+ and CD4+ T cells, the TCR beta chain was sequenced. The multiple sclerosis controls were treatment-naive patients affected by stable or active relapsing-remitting disease. CD8+ and CD4+ T cells were negatively isolated; TEMRA cells were FACS-enriched.

The gene calls are TRBV28 and TRBJ2-7; D is unclear. The origin of this receptor is a human donor with multiple sclerosis. Sequencing was done on a sample of CD8+ T cells from PBMCs. CDR3 coding DNA: TGTGCCAGCAGTGACCGGAGTGAGTCCTACGAGCAGTACTTC. Protein sequence: CASSDRSESYEQYF.